One T cell receptor beta chain is described in this entry. The data were taken from a study of blood T cell repertoires in COVID-19. At the level of the study: The United States, Italy and Spain were the sources of the acute and convalescent COVID-19 samples.

Original methodology: Amplification from reference gene primers served as the basis for estimated nucleated cell counts. Repertoires were generated with immunoSEQ multiplex PCR, while TCRdb's copy carries only in-frame clones and drops some. Clone size and the V and J calls come from that table; the DNA yielded D and trimming. The table has under 150,000 clones, around nine tenths seen once; the top ten hold 2% to 2.5%. CDR3 length: 13 amino acids. Between the trimmed V and J ends, which lost 4 bases and 7 bases, there was a span of 13 bases. Germline V gene data show CDR1 as MNHEY and CDR2 as SMNVEV (reference sequence).

Sequencing was performed on peripheral blood. The chain is built from TRBV27 and TRBJ1-2; the D gene is possibly TRBD1 (6 bases). The source is a human donor in a cohort sampled during active COVID-19. CDR3 nucleotide sequence: TGTGCCAGCAGTTCCACAGGGTGGCGTGGCTACACCTTC. Its translation is CASSSTGWRGYTF.